These 5 T cell receptor beta chains share one sample of origin, sequenced in a study of blood T cell repertoires in COVID-19. Clones were read by immunoSEQ multiplex PCR, and TCRdb kept only the in-frame ones, dropping some. The profile shows approximately 50,000 clones, 85% to 90% of them singletons. The specimen was peripheral blood. All receptors derive from a man in his 60s with acute or convalescent COVID-19.

CDR3 nucleotide sequence: TGTGCCAGCAGTTTAGGAAACAGGGGTAATGAAAAACTGTTTTTT. Protein: CASSLGNRGNEKLFF. The rearrangement uses TRBV28 and TRBJ1-4; 7 bases line up with TRBD1. CDR1 is MDHEN, CDR2 SYDVKM, per germline. CDR3 length equals 15 residues. J gave up 4 bases and V 2 bases, and 4 bases lay outside the gene matches.

The chain employs TRBV24-1 and TRBJ2-1; no firm D call. Germline V lookup: CDR1 KGHDR, CDR2 SFDVKD. The CDR3 has 16 amino acids. Trimming pared 4 bases from V and 3 bases from J, leaving 15 bases between. The CDR3 loop is CATSDHRGSNYNEQFF. The DNA of the CDR3 is TGTGCCACCAGTGACCACCGTGGCTCCAACTACAATGAGCAGTTCTTC.

This clone came up a few times. The V and J genes are TRBV20-1 and TRBJ1-1; D not resolved. Germline lookup yields CDR1 DFQATT and CDR2 SNEGSKA (reference sequence). Deletions cut 3 bases from V and 1 base from J, with 6 bases between. The CDR3 has 12 amino acids. DNA of the CDR3: TGCAGTGCTAGTCCATCGAACACTGAAGCTTTCTTT. Encoded protein: CSASPSNTEAFF.

The chain has TRBV5-1 and TRBJ2-1; TRBD2 agrees at 7 bases. V was pared by 2 bases and J by 3 bases, with 5 bases of the junction left unmatched. CDR1 is SGHRS, CDR2 YFSETQ, per germline. CDR3 size: 15 residues. This chain's CDR3 is CASSFLAGVYNEQFF. As DNA, the CDR3 is TGCGCCAGCAGCTTCTTGGCGGGGGTCTACAATGAGCAGTTCTTC.

The CDR3 DNA sequence: TGTGCCAGCAGTTACCGGTTCGGGTATCAGCCCCAGCATTTT. This gives the protein CASSYRFGYQPQHF. The rearrangement joins TRBV6-5 to TRBJ1-5; D not resolved. Deletions cut 2 bases from V and 5 bases from J, with 10 bases between. The CDR3 contains 14 residues. CDR1 is MNHEY, CDR2 SVGAGI, per germline.